Each of the 11 T cell receptor beta chains below was sequenced from the same sample in a study of blood T cell repertoires in COVID-19. The repertoire was sequenced with immunoSEQ multiplex PCR; TCRdb's copy has only in-frame clones and lacks some. The sample has about 150,000 clones; roughly 80% are singletons. Specimen: peripheral blood. These receptor sequences come from a man aged 80 or over with acute or convalescent COVID-19.

The chain employs TRBV19 and TRBJ1-5, with 10 bases aligning to TRBD1. The CDR3 totals 16 residues. V trimming: 3 bases; J trimming: 3 bases; junction bases outside the gene matches: 5. Germline loops: CDR1 LNHDA, CDR2 SQIVND (reference sequence). The CDR3 sequence is CASSIWTGGNNQPQHF. For the CDR3, the DNA is TGTGCCAGTAGTATCTGGACAGGGGGGAACAATCAGCCCCAGCATTTT.

J is TRBJ2-5 and V is TRBV5-1, with 15 positions matching TRBD2. The CDR3 runs 17 residues. Germline V gives CDR1 SGHRS, CDR2 YFSETQ. Trimming removed 3 bases from V and 3 bases from J; junction bases left unmatched: 6. This chain's CDR3 is CASSSRTSGGAKETQYF. Here the CDR3 DNA reads TGCGCCAGCAGCTCCAGGACTAGCGGGGGGGCCAAAGAGACCCAGTACTTC.

The chain carries TRBV19 and TRBJ1-1; D is perhaps TRBD1 (6 bases). CDR1 and CDR2 from the germline V gene are LNHDA and SQIVND (reference sequence). This CDR3 region has 14 residues. V lost 6 bases and J lost 1, with 12 bases in between. The CDR3 coding sequence is TGTGCCAGTAGGGAAGCAGGGGCGAACACTGAAGCTTTCTTT. It yields the protein CASREAGANTEAFF.

The chain uses TRBV6-6 and TRBJ1-1; D is unresolved. Germline loops: CDR1 MNHNY, CDR2 SVGAGI (reference sequence). Trimming removed 6 bases at V and 3 bases at J, with 11 bases between. CDR3 length: 13 amino acids. CDR3: CASSAAVDTEAFF. Here the CDR3 DNA reads TGTGCCAGCAGCGCGGCAGTGGACACTGAAGCTTTCTTT.

The CDR3 loop is CASSQATGPAYEQYF. The DNA for the CDR3 is TGTGCCAGCAGCCAGGCCACAGGGCCGGCCTACGAGCAGTACTTC. V is TRBV3-1 (or the pseudogene TRBV3-2) and J is TRBJ2-7; the D gene is possibly TRBD1 (6 bases). CDR1 and CDR2 from the germline V gene are LGHDT and YNNKEL (reference sequence). The CDR3 loop spans 15 amino acids. Trimming took off 3 bases at V and 2 bases at J, with 14 bases between the two ends.

The V and J genes are TRBV6-5 and TRBJ1-4; 7 positions agree with TRBD1. V lost 7 bases to trimming and J lost 7 bases; unmatched junction nucleotides: 9. The V gene's germline CDR1 is MNHEY and CDR2 SVGAGI. The CDR3 is 14 residues long. CDR3 sequence (DNA): TGTGCCAGCAAACAAGGACAGGTCGGTGAAAAACTGTTTTTT. Protein sequence: CASKQGQVGEKLFF.

The sample holds a few counts of this clone. J is TRBJ2-1 and V is TRBV15; TRBD2 matches 9 bases. The CDR3 runs to 12 residues. The trim removed 8 bases at V and 13 bases at J, leaving 9 bases unmatched. From germline, CDR1 is LNHNV and CDR2 YYDKDF (reference sequence). The CDR3 DNA sequence: TGTGCCACCTCCTTAAGCGGGGGGTATCAGTTCTTC. It yields the protein CATSLSGGYQFF.

The chain has TRBV5-6 and TRBJ1-2; TRBD1 agrees at 8 bases. Germline CDR1 and CDR2: SGHDT and YYEEEE. J gave up 4 bases and V 4 bases, and 9 bases lay outside the gene matches. The CDR3 consists of 15 residues. The CDR3 protein is CASSVDRGSSYGYTF. Here the CDR3 DNA reads TGTGCCAGCAGCGTCGACAGGGGCAGTAGCTATGGCTACACCTTC.

CDR3 in amino acids: CATSRDRGTGFQPLHF. The CDR3 DNA follows: TGTGCCACCAGCAGAGATAGAGGGACAGGGTTTCAACCCCTCCACTTT. This chain connects TRBV15 to TRBJ1-6; 9 bases are shared with TRBD1. Germline V lookup: CDR1 LNHNV, CDR2 YYDKDF (reference sequence). This CDR3 is 16 amino acids long. J lost 12 bases, V lost 0 bases, and 9 bases had no gene match.

V usage is TRBV7-2 and J usage is TRBJ2-3; the D gene is possibly TRBD2 (6 bases). The CDR3 totals 14 residues. V lost 5 bases, J lost 5 bases, and 14 bases lay in between. Germline V gives CDR1 SGHTA, CDR2 FQGNSA. In DNA, the CDR3 is TGTGCCAGCAGCCCCCTAGCGTTCGGAGATACGCAGTATTTT. Translated, it gives CASSPLAFGDTQYF.

DNA for the CDR3: TGTGCCAGCAACCCGACAATCACCGGGGAGCTGTTTTTT. This sequence encodes CASNPTITGELFF. The rearrangement uses TRBV11-2 and TRBJ2-2; D is unclear. This CDR3 spans 13 amino acids. Per the germline V gene, CDR1 is SGHAT and CDR2 is FQNNGV. V was trimmed by 7 bases and J by 4 bases, leaving 10 bases between them. The full variable domain, rest sourced from reference TRBV11-2 and TRBJ2-2, is EAGVAQSPRYKIIEKRQSVAFWCNPISGHATLYWYQQILGQGPKLLIQFQNNGVVDDSQLPKDRFSAERLKGVDSTLKIQPAKLEDSAVYLCASNPTITGELFFGEGSRLTVL.